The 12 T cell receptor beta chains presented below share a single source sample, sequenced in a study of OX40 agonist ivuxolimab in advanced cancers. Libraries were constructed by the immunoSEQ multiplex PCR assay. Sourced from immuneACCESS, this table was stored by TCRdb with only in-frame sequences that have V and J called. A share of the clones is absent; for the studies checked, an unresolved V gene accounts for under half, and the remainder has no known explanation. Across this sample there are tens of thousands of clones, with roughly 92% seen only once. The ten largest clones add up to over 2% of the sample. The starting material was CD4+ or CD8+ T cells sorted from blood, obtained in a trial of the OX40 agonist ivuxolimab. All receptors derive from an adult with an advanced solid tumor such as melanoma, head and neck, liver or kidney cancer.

The DNA of the CDR3 is TGTGCCAGCAGTTTATCACTCAGGGCAAACACTGAAGCTTTCTTT. Translation gives CASSLSLRANTEAFF. The rearrangement joins TRBV27 to TRBJ1-1; possible D gene TRBD1, 5 bases. The CDR3 sequence is 15 residues long. The V gene lost 0 bases and the J gene lost 2 bases, with 10 bases spanning the gap. CDR1 is MNHEY and CDR2 is SMNVEV in the germline V gene (reference sequence).

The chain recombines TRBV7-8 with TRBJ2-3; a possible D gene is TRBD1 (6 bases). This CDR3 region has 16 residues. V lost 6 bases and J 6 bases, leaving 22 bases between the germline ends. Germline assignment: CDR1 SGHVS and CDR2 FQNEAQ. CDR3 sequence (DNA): TGTGCCAGCAGATTCCCACGTCTAGGGGGTGAGGATACGCAGTATTTT. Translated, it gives CASRFPRLGGEDTQYF.

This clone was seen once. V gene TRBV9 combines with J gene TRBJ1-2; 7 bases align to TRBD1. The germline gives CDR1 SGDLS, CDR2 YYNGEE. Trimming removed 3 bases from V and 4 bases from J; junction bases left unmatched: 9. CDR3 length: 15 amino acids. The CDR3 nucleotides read TGTGCCAGCAGCGGCAACAGGGGCCCTGGCTATGGCTACACCTTC. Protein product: CASSGNRGPGYGYTF.

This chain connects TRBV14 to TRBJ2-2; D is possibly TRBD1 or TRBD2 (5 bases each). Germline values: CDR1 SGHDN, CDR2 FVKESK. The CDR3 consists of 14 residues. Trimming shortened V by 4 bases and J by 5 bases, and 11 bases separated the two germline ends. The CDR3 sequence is CASSRLGETGELFF. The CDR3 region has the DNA TGTGCCAGCAGCCGCTTAGGGGAGACCGGGGAGCTGTTTTTT.

The CDR3 region has the DNA TGTGCCAGCAGCGTAGGGGGGGCAAAAGATACGCAGTATTTT. As protein: CASSVGGAKDTQYF. V gene TRBV9 combines with J gene TRBJ2-3; TRBD1 or TRBD2 may be the D gene (6 bases each). This CDR3 has 14 amino acids. Germline V gene lookup returns CDR1 SGDLS and CDR2 YYNGEE. The germline V and J ends were trimmed by 0 bases and 5 bases, with 10 bases remaining between them.

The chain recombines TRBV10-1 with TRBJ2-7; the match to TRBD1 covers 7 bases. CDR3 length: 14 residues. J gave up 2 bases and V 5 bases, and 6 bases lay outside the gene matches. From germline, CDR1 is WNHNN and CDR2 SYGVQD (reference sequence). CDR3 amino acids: CASSHRDSAYEQYF. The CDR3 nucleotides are TGCGCCAGCAGTCACAGGGACAGCGCCTACGAGCAGTACTTC.

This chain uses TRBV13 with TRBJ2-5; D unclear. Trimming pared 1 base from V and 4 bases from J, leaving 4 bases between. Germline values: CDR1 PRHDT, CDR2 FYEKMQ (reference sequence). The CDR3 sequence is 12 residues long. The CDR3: CASSLAGETQYF. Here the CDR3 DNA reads TGTGCCAGCAGCTTAGCGGGAGAGACCCAGTACTTC. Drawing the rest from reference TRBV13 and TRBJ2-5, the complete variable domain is AAGVIQSPRHLIKEKRETATLKCYPIPRHDTVYWYQQGPGQDPQFLISFYEKMQSDKGSIPDRFSAQQFSDYHSELNMSSLELGDSALYFCASSLAGETQYFGPGTRLLVL.

The DNA for the CDR3 is TGTGCCAGCAAGGGACAGGCAATCCCGAACGAGCAGTACTTC. It yields the protein CASKGQAIPNEQYF. The rearrangement uses TRBV27 and TRBJ2-7; 8 bases match TRBD1. The junction had 10 bases not matched to a gene; V was cut back by 7 bases and J by 5 bases. The CDR3 spans 14 residues. Germline loops: CDR1 MNHEY, CDR2 SMNVEV (reference sequence).

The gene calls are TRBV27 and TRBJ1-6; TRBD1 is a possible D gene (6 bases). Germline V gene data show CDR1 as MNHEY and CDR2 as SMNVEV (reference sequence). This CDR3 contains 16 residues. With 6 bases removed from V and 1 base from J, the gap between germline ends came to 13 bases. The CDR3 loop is CASSLGAASYNSPLHF. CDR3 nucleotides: TGTGCCAGCAGCTTGGGGGCAGCTTCCTATAATTCACCCCTCCACTTT.

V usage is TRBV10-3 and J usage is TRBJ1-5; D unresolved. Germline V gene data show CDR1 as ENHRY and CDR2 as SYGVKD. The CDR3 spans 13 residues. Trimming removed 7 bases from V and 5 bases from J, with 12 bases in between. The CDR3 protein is CAINEGLDQPQHF. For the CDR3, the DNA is TGTGCCATCAACGAAGGGCTCGATCAGCCCCAGCATTTT.

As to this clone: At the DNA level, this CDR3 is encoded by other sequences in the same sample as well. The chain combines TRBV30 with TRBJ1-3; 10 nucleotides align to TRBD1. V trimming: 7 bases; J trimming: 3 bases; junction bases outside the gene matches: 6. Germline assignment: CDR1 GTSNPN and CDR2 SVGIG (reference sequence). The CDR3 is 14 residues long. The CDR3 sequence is CASRDRGLGNTIYF. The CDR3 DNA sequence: TGTGCCTCTCGGGACAGGGGACTTGGAAACACCATATATTTT.

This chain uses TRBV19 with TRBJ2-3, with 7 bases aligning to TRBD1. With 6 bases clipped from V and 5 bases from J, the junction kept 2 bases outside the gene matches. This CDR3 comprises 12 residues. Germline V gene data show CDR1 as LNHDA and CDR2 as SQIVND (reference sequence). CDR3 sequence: CASRTGEDTQYF. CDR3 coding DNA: TGTGCCAGTAGAACAGGGGAAGATACGCAGTATTTT.